Shown below are 26 T cell receptor beta chains from a single sample sequenced in a study of blood T cell repertoires in COVID-19. Profiling relied on immunoSEQ multiplex PCR, and the TCRdb table lists in-frame clones only, not all of them. The table has 68,000 or so clones, 80% to 90% seen once; the top ten hold 2.5% to 3%. Source material: peripheral blood. The origin of the receptors is a middle-aged man with acute or convalescent COVID-19.

This sequence joins TRBV4-3 and TRBJ2-3; 10 nucleotides match TRBD2. V dropped 4 bases and J dropped 6; count of bases not matched to a gene: 10. Germline loops: CDR1 LGHNA, CDR2 YSLEER. This CDR3 has 16 amino acids. The CDR3 coding sequence is TGCGCCAGCAGCCGCGGAGCTAGCGGGAGTTATGATACGCAGTATTTT. As protein: CASSRGASGSYDTQYF.

V gene TRBV5-5 combines with J gene TRBJ1-5; 10 nucleotides agree with TRBD1. This CDR3 region has 17 residues. V was pared by 4 bases and J by 7 bases, with 14 bases of the junction left unmatched. Germline CDR1 is SGHKS and CDR2 is YYEKEE (reference sequence). The CDR3 here is CASSTRDRGGIEQPQHF. The CDR3 DNA reads as TGTGCCAGCAGCACCCGGGACAGGGGAGGGATTGAACAGCCCCAGCATTTT.

This clone has just one count. V and J are TRBV27 and TRBJ2-2, with D tentatively TRBD2 (5 bases). The V end lost 1 base, the J end lost 4 bases, and 10 bases lay between the germline ends. Germline assignment: CDR1 MNHEY and CDR2 SMNVEV (reference sequence). CDR3 length: 15 residues. As DNA, the CDR3 is TGTGCCAGCAGTTTATACGGACTGGGCACCGGGGAGCTGTTTTTT. It yields the protein CASSLYGLGTGELFF.

This sequence joins TRBV4-1 and TRBJ1-2, with TRBD1 matching 7 bases. The CDR3 covers 15 residues. Trimming took 1 base from V and 6 from J; bases not matched to a gene: 8. Germline V gene data show CDR1 as MGHRA and CDR2 as YSYEKL. CDR3 sequence reads: CASSQVGQGVHGYTF. The CDR3, as DNA: TGCGCCAGCAGCCAAGTTGGTCAGGGGGTCCATGGCTACACCTTC.

The CDR3 coding sequence is TGCGCCAGCAGCCAAGAAGGGACAGCCACCTCGGCCCAGCATTTT. The encoded protein is CASSQEGTATSAQHF. The genes are TRBV4-1 and TRBJ1-5; 7 nucleotides match TRBD1. Per germline, CDR1 MGHRA and CDR2 YSYEKL. This CDR3 has 15 residues. V was pared by 0 bases and J by 11 bases, with 10 bases of the junction left unmatched.

This sequence joins TRBV15 and TRBJ2-1; D may be TRBD1 (6 bases). CDR3 length: 14 amino acids. The V gene's germline CDR1 is LNHNV and CDR2 YYDKDF (reference sequence). Trimming removed 2 bases from V and 6 bases from J, with 11 bases in between. Here the CDR3 DNA reads TGTGCCACCAGCAGAAAACAGGGCCCCAATGAGCAGTTCTTC. It translates to CATSRKQGPNEQFF.

The genes are TRBV28 and TRBJ1-5; 8 bases match TRBD1. Germline loops: CDR1 MDHEN, CDR2 SYDVKM. V shed 6 bases, J shed 7 bases, and the junction held 8 bases outside the gene matches. This CDR3 contains 14 residues. The CDR3 region is CASSHQTGAQPQHF. CDR3 nucleotides: TGTGCCAGCAGCCACCAGACAGGGGCCCAGCCCCAGCATTTT.

The J gene is TRBJ1-2, the V gene TRBV19; D is unclear. CDR1 is LNHDA and CDR2 is SQIVND in the germline V gene (reference sequence). The CDR3 extends over 14 amino acids. V lost 6 bases and J 0 bases, leaving 11 bases between the germline ends. This CDR3 is CASRESLANYGYTF. The CDR3 coding sequence is TGTGCCAGTAGGGAGAGCTTAGCTAACTATGGCTACACCTTC.

V usage is TRBV6-5 and J usage is TRBJ1-1; possibly TRBD1 for D (5 bases). Germline V lookup: CDR1 MNHEY, CDR2 SVGAGI. This CDR3 spans 13 amino acids. V was trimmed by 8 bases and J by 4 bases, leaving 14 bases between them. This CDR3 reads CASGPPGGTEAFF. The DNA for the CDR3 is TGTGCCAGCGGTCCCCCGGGGGGCACTGAAGCTTTCTTT.

This chain links TRBV6-5 with TRBJ1-2; D is unclear. The CDR3 covers 14 residues. CDR1 is MNHEY, CDR2 SVGAGI, per germline. V lost 7 bases and J 8 bases, leaving 20 bases between the germline ends. In DNA form, the CDR3 reads TGTGCCAGCACTCAGTCGCCAGCGTCTCTCGGCTACACCTTC. This encodes CASTQSPASLGYTF.

The chain carries TRBV7-2 and TRBJ1-2; 10 bases are a match to TRBD1. Germline V gene data show CDR1 as SGHTA and CDR2 as FQGNSA. This CDR3 contains 15 residues. J gave up 2 bases and V 4 bases, and 4 bases lay outside the gene matches. The CDR3 loop reads CASSYRDRGNYGYTF. The CDR3 nucleotides are TGTGCCAGCAGCTACCGGGACAGGGGAAACTATGGCTACACCTTC.

This clone was picked up a small number of times. This sequence joins TRBV6-5 and TRBJ1-6; 8 bases map to TRBD1. After removal of 2 bases from V and 5 bases from J, the junction contained 2 bases not matched to a gene. CDR1 is MNHEY and CDR2 is SVGAGI in the germline V gene. This CDR3 spans 15 amino acids. CDR3 region: CASSYGQGDNSPLHF. Written as DNA, the CDR3 is TGTGCCAGCAGTTACGGACAGGGAGATAATTCACCCCTCCACTTT.

The rearrangement uses TRBV3-1 (or the pseudogene TRBV3-2) and TRBJ2-3, with TRBD2 identical over 8 bases. With V trimmed by 4 bases and J by 3 bases, 3 bases remained unmatched. CDR1 is LGHDT and CDR2 is YNNKEL in the germline V gene (reference sequence). This CDR3 is built from 14 residues. As DNA, the CDR3 is TGTGCCAGCAGCCCACCGGGGGGGACAGATACGCAGTATTTT. This sequence encodes CASSPPGGTDTQYF.

The chain is built from TRBV18 and TRBJ1-5; weak D call: TRBD1 (5 bases). This CDR3 spans 15 amino acids. Germline values: CDR1 KGHSH, CDR2 LQKENI. V dropped 2 bases and J dropped 6 bases, with 14 bases sitting between them. CDR3 in DNA: TGTGCCAGCTCACCAGCGGGGCAGGATCTTCAGCCCCAGCATTTT. Translation gives CASSPAGQDLQPQHF.

The chain is built from TRBV5-5 and TRBJ2-7; 9 nucleotides line up with TRBD1. The CDR3 is 15 residues long. The germline gives CDR1 SGHKS, CDR2 YYEKEE (reference sequence). V trimming: 4 bases; J trimming: 6 bases; junction bases outside the gene matches: 11. The CDR3 spells CASSPLDRGRVEQYV. In DNA form, the CDR3 reads TGTGCCAGCAGCCCCCTGGACAGGGGAAGAGTCGAGCAGTACGTC.

The CDR3 sequence: CASSLASGRGGNEQFF. CDR3 bases: TGTGCCAGCAGCTTAGCTAGCGGGAGGGGAGGCAATGAGCAGTTCTTC. The chain links TRBV7-9 to TRBJ2-1; 11 bases match TRBD2. The CDR3 spans 16 residues. Per germline, CDR1 SEHNR and CDR2 FQNEAQ (reference sequence). Germline trimming cut 0 bases from V and 6 bases from J; bases unmatched to any gene: 4.

This clone has only one observation. CDR3: CASSLEPGTYNEQFF. CDR3 DNA sequence: TGTGCCAGCAGCTTAGAACCAGGAACCTACAATGAGCAGTTCTTC. V is TRBV7-8 and J is TRBJ2-1, with no clear D. V was cut by 1 base and J by 2 bases, with 9 bases left in between. The CDR3 contains 15 residues. Germline V gene sequence: CDR1 SGHVS, CDR2 FQNEAQ.

The rearrangement joins TRBV11-3 to TRBJ2-5, with 10 positions matching TRBD1. The CDR3 covers 15 residues. Germline assignment: CDR1 SGHNT and CDR2 YENEEA. The J segment lost 4 bases and the V segment lost 0 bases, leaving 2 bases of the junction unmatched. The CDR3 here is CASSLEGQGGETQYF. The CDR3 DNA sequence: TGTGCCAGCAGCTTAGAAGGACAGGGGGGAGAGACCCAGTACTTC.

The sample holds one count of this clone. The chain recombines TRBV18 with TRBJ1-1, with TRBD1 identical over 9 bases. The CDR3 has 18 residues. V shed 3 bases and J 3 bases; nucleotides not matched to a gene: 14. CDR1 is KGHSH, CDR2 LQKENI, per germline. CDR3 residues: CASSPHENLRQGDTEAFF. The CDR3 DNA is TGTGCCAGCTCACCGCATGAAAATTTAAGACAGGGGGACACTGAAGCTTTCTTT.

The table lists this clone with a count of one. The chain joins TRBV28 to TRBJ1-5; the D is unclear. The CDR3 sequence is 18 residues long. Trimming cost V 1 base and J 4 bases, with 20 bases left between them. Germline V gene sequence: CDR1 MDHEN, CDR2 SYDVKM. The CDR3 loop reads CASSLFGDSFMKNQPQHF. CDR3 in DNA: TGTGCCAGCAGTTTATTCGGGGATTCTTTCATGAAGAATCAGCCCCAGCATTTT.

J is TRBJ2-3 and V is TRBV7-6, with 12 bases that match TRBD2. The CDR3 loop spans 17 amino acids. Germline assignment: CDR1 SGHVS and CDR2 FNYEAQ. Trimming took 4 bases from V and 5 from J; bases not matched to a gene: 10. CDR3 nucleotide sequence: TGTGCCAGCAGCTCACTAGCGGGAGGTGGGGTAGGAGATACGCAGTATTTT. Translating gives CASSSLAGGGVGDTQYF.

The chain is built from TRBV19 and TRBJ1-2; the match to TRBD1 covers 10 bases. V lost 3 bases, J lost 5 bases, and 12 bases stayed unmatched. CDR1 is LNHDA and CDR2 is SQIVND in the germline V gene (reference sequence). The CDR3 extends over 17 amino acids. The CDR3 loop reads CASSIGTGDPVGYGYTF. CDR3 coding DNA: TGTGCCAGTAGTATTGGGACAGGGGACCCAGTCGGGTATGGCTACACCTTC.

This clone occurred once. This sequence joins TRBV15 and TRBJ2-7; TRBD2 matches at 10 bases. This CDR3 contains 16 residues. Trimming took 0 bases from V and 5 from J; bases not matched to a gene: 7. The germline V gene has CDR1 LNHNV and CDR2 YYDKDF (reference sequence). The chain's CDR3 is CATSRDPASGSHEQYF. DNA of the CDR3: TGTGCCACCAGCAGAGATCCGGCTAGCGGGAGCCACGAGCAGTACTTC.

The chain combines TRBV2 with TRBJ2-1; 12 bases match TRBD1. This CDR3 has 14 residues. V shed 5 bases and J 7 bases; nucleotides not matched to a gene: 3. Germline V gives CDR1 SNHLY, CDR2 FYNNEI. CDR3 loop: CASSKGQGANEQFF. CDR3 nucleotide sequence: TGTGCCAGCAGTAAGGGACAGGGGGCAAATGAGCAGTTCTTC. Drawing the rest from reference TRBV2 and TRBJ2-1, the complete variable domain is EPEVTQTPSHQVTQMGQEVILRCVPISNHLYFYWYRQILGQKVEFLVSFYNNEISEKSEIFDDQFSVERPDGSNFTLKIRSTKLEDSAMYFCASSKGQGANEQFFGPGTRLTVL.

The chain uses TRBV30 and TRBJ1-3; D remains unclear. V dropped 0 bases and J dropped 4 bases, with 19 bases sitting between them. The CDR3 length is 17 residues. Germline lookup yields CDR1 GTSNPN and CDR2 SVGIG (reference sequence). The CDR3 nucleotides are TGTGCCTGGAGTGTAGACCCCCCCGGGTCGGCCGGAAACACCATATATTTT. This gives the protein CAWSVDPPGSAGNTIYF.

The chain combines TRBV2 with TRBJ2-2, with unresolved D. This CDR3 region has 13 residues. The germline V gene has CDR1 SNHLY and CDR2 FYNNEI. Trimming left V 8 bases short and J 5 bases short, with 12 bases between. The CDR3 coding sequence is TGTGCCAGCTACCCACAGCCGACCGGGGAGCTGTTTTTT. Residues: CASYPQPTGELFF.